This T cell receptor beta chain was identified during a study of HIV-infected patients and healthy controls. Each CDR3 protein is one row after TCRdb ran MiXCR on the 5' RACE reads. The data contain 50,000 to 80,000 distinct CDR3 sequences, roughly 19% of them singletons. Germline CDR1 is SGHTA and CDR2 is FQGNSA. CDR3 length: 17 amino acids. Trimming left V 6 bases short and J 0 bases short, with 17 bases between. V is TRBV7-2 and J is TRBJ2-2; either TRBD1 or TRBD2 may fit D (5 bases each). What was sequenced was CD4+ T cells from blood. The sequence was obtained from a human donor in good health. The CDR3 spells CASRLQVGVSNTGELFF. The CDR3 nucleotides read TGTGCCAGCAGACTGCAAGTGGGGGTGTCGAACACCGGGGAGCTGTTTTTT. Full variable domain (remainder filled in from reference TRBV7-2 and TRBJ2-2): GAGVSQSPSNKVTEKGKDVELRCDPISGHTALYWYRQSLGQGLEFLIYFQGNSAPDKSGLPSDRFSAERTGGSVSTLTIQRTQQEDSAVYLCASRLQVGVSNTGELFFGEGSRLTVL.